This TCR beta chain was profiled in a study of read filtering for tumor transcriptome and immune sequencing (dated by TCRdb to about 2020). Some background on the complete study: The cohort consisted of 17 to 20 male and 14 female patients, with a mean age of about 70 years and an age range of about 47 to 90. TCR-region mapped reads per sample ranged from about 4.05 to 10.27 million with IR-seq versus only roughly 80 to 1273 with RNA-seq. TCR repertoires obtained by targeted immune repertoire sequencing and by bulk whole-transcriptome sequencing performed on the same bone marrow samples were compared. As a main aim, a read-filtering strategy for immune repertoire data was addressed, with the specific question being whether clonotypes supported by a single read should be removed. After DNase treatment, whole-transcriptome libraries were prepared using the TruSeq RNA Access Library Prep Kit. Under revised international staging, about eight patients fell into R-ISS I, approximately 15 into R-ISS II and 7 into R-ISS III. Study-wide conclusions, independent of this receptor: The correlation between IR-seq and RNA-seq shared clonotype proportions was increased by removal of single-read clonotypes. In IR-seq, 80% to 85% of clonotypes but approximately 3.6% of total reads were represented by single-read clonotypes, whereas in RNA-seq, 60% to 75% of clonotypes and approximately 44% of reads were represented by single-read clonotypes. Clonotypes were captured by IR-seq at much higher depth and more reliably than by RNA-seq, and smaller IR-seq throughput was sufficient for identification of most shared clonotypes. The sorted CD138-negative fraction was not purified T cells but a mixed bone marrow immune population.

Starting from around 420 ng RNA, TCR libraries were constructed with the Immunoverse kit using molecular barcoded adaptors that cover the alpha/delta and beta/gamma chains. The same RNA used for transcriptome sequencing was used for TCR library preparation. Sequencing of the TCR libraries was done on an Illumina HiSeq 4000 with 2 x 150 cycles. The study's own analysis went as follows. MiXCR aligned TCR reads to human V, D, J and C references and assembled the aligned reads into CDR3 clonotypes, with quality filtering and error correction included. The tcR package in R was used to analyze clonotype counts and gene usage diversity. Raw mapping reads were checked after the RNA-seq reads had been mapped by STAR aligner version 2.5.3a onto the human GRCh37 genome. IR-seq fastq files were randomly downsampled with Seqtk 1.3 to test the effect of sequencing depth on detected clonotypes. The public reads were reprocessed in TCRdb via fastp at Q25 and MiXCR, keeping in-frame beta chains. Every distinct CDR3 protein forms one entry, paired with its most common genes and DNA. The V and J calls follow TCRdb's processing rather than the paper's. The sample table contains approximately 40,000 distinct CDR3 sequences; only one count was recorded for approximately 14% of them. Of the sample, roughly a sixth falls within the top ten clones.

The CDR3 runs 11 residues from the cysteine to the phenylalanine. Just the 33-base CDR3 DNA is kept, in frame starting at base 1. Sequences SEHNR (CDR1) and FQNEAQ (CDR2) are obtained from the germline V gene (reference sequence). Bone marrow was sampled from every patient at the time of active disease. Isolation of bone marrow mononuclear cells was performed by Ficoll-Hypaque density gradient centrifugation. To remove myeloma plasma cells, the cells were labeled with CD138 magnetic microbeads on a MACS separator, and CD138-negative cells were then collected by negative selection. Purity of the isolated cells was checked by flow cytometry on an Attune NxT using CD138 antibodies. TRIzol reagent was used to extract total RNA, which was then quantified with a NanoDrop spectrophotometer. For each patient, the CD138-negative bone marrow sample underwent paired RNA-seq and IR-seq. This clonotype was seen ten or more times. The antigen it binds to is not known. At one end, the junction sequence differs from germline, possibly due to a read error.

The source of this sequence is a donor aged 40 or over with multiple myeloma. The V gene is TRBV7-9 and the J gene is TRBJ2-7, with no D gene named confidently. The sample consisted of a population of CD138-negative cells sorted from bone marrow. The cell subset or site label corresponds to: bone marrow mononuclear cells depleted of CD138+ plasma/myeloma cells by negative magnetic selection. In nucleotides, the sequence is TGTGCCAGCAGCTTAGAATCGGGTCTCGACTTC. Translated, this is CASSLESGLDF.